This TCR beta chain comes out of a study of cytomegalovirus exposure and HLA in healthy donors. A remark on this clone: Its cognate antigen is unknown.

With 60 Vbeta and 13 Jbeta primers, the PCR was carried out. Using immunoSEQ multiplex PCR, the repertoire was profiled, and TCRdb retains in-frame clones only, with some absent. The data contain approximately 110,000 clones, under 85% of them singletons. CDR3 length: 14 residues. Trimming cost V 7 bases and J 1 base; bases outside gene matches: 6. CDR1 is LNHDA, CDR2 SQIVND, per germline (reference sequence). Study observations and caveats: Analyzed later, association rates of TCRs varied across HLA loci, with DRB1 most and HLA-C fewest. In the analysis, some V segments, TRBV6-2 and TRBV6-3 included, were excluded as indistinguishable. CMV antigen specificity of a few CMV-associated chains was confirmed in vitro.

This donor had no CMV serostatus on record. This chain uses TRBV19 with TRBJ1-1; 7 bases are shared with TRBD1. Sequenced sample: PBMCs. The TCR was taken from a human donor in good health. The CDR3, as DNA: TGTGCCAGTATGGAGGGACAGCCGAACACTGAAGCTTTCTTT. As protein: CASMEGQPNTEAFF.